This TCR beta chain came from a study of response to subunit inactivated influenza vaccine. Study observations and caveats: The authors put forward the suggestion that each seasonal influenza vaccination may bring in only a limited number of new T cells.

This clonotype was detected a few times. Antigen specificity is unknown. V lost 2 bases and J lost 4, with 22 bases in between. The CDR3 is 17 amino acids. Looked up from germline, CDR1 is SQVTM and CDR2 is ANQGSEA. TCRdb analysed the RT-PCR reads with MiXCR anew, one entry per CDR3 protein. The sample holds about 830,000 distinct CDR3 sequences, around 18% seen once. Sequencing was performed on PBMCs from blood, taken 4 to 6 days after vaccination. The chain combines TRBV29-1 with TRBJ2-3; possible D gene TRBD1, 6 bases. This TCR came from a man aged 50 to 60 who received an inactivated influenza vaccine. In DNA form, the CDR3 reads TGCAGCGTTGAATCCCCCCTAGGGCAGGGGAGCCCAGATACGCAGTATTTT. It yields the protein CSVESPLGQGSPDTQYF.